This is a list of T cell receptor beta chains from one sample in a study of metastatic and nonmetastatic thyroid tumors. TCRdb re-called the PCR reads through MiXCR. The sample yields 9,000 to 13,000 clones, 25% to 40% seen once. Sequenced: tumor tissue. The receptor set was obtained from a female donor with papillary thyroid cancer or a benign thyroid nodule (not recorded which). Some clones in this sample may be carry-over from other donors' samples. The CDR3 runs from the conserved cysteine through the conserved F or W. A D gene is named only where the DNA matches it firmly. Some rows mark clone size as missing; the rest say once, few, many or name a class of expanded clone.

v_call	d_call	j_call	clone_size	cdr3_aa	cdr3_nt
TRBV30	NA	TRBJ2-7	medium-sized	CAWTPAVSSSYEQYF	TGTGCCTGGACCCCGGCAGTTTCCAGCTCCTACGAGCAGTACTTC
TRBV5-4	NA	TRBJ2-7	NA	CASSLGAKTYEQYF	TGTGCCAGCAGCTTGGGCGCGAAGACCTACGAGCAGTACTTC
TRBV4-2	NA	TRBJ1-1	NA	CASSQLWGGAEAFF	TGTGCCAGCAGCCAATTGTGGGGGGGCGCTGAAGCTTTCTTT
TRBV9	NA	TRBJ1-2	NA	CASSVDSGIDYGYTF	TGTGCCAGCAGCGTAGATAGCGGGATTGACTATGGCTACACCTTC
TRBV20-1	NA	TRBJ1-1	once	CSAIRGAGNTEAFF	TGCAGTGCTATACGAGGGGCTGGCAACACTGAAGCTTTCTTT
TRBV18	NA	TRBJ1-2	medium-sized	CASSPRSGYYGYTF	TGTGCCAGCTCACCACGGTCGGGGTACTATGGCTACACCTTC
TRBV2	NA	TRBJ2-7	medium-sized	CASRGGTYEQYF	TGTGCCAGCAGGGGCGGGACTTACGAGCAGTACTTC
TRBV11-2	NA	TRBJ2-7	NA	CASSLGVGAGGYEQYF	TGTGCCAGCAGCTTAGGTGTGGGGGCCGGGGGTTACGAGCAGTACTTC
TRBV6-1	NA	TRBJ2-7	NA	CASRVAPESSYEQYF	TGTGCCAGCAGGGTAGCCCCCGAGAGCTCCTACGAGCAGTACTTC
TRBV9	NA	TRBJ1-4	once	CASSFFRAGNEKLFF	TGTGCCAGCAGCTTCTTTCGTGCGGGTAATGAAAAACTGTTTTTT
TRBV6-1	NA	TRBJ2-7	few	CASRGPYEGRSYEQYF	TGTGCCAGCAGGGGCCCGTATGAGGGGCGGTCCTACGAGCAGTACTTC
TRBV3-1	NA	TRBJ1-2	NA	CASSSVANYGYTF	TGTGCCAGCAGCTCGGTAGCTAACTATGGCTACACCTTC
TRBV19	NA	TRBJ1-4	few	CASSMFDRGKLFF	TGTGCCAGTAGTATGTTCGACCGGGGGAAACTGTTTTTT
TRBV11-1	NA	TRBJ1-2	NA	CASSLAVPTGNYGYTF	TGTGCCAGCAGCTTAGCCGTACCGACAGGAAACTATGGCTACACCTTC
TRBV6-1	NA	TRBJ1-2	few	CASTGRSGNYGYTF	TGTGCCAGCACTGGACGGTCGGGGAACTATGGCTACACCTTC
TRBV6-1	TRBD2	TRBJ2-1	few	CASSAASGRGEQFF	TGTGCCAGCAGTGCGGCTAGCGGGAGAGGTGAGCAGTTCTTC
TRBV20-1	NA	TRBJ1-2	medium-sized	CSALKRGGNYGYTF	TGCAGTGCCCTTAAAAGGGGGGGTAACTATGGCTACACCTTC
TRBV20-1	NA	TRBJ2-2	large	CSARELTNTGELFF	TGCAGTGCTAGAGAACTTACGAACACCGGGGAGCTGTTTTTT
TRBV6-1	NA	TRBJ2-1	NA	CASSLSEGGYNEQFF	TGTGCCAGCAGCCTTAGCGAAGGTGGTTACAATGAGCAGTTCTTC
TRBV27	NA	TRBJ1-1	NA	CASSQATEAFF	TGTGCCAGCAGCCAGGCTACTGAAGCTTTCTTT
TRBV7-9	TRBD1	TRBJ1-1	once	CASSLGQGTEAFF	TGTGCCAGCAGCTTGGGACAGGGCACTGAAGCTTTCTTT
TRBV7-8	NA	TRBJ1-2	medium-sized	CASSLVFSAPTDGGYGYTF	TGTGCCAGCAGCTTGGTGTTCTCTGCGCCCACCGACGGGGGATATGGCTACACCTTC
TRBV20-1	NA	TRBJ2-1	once	CSARPHKDNEQFF	TGCAGTGCCCGGCCCCACAAAGACAATGAGCAGTTCTTC
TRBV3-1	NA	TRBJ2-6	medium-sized	CASSVTGPGVSGANVLTF	TGTGCCAGCAGCGTAACCGGGCCAGGAGTATCCGGGGCCAACGTCCTGACTTTC
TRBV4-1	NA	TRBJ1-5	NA	CASSQDRQFRGPQHF	TGCGCCAGCAGCCAAGATCGGCAGTTTCGTGGGCCCCAGCATTTT
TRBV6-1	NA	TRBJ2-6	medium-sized	CASSAGTSGANVLTF	TGTGCCAGCAGCGCAGGTACCTCTGGGGCCAACGTCCTGACTTTC
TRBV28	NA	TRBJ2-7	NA	CASIPPGSYEQYF	TGTGCCAGCATTCCACCGGGCTCCTACGAGCAGTACTTC
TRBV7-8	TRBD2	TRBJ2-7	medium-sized	CASSRSSGRYEQYF	TGTGCCAGCAGCCGTAGTAGCGGGCGCTACGAGCAGTACTTC
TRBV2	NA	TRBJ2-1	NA	CASSACVNEQFF	TGTGCCAGCAGTGCATGTGTGAATGAGCAGTTCTTC
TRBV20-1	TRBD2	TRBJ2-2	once	CSARAAGPGLAGGGELFF	TGCAGTGCTAGAGCGGCAGGTCCGGGACTAGCGGGAGGAGGGGAGCTGTTTTTT
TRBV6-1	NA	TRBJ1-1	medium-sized	CASSWAGLNTEAFF	TGTGCCAGCAGTTGGGCAGGCCTGAACACTGAAGCTTTCTTT
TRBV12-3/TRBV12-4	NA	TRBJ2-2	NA	CASSFRAGELFF	TGTGCCAGCAGTTTTAGGGCCGGGGAGCTGTTTTTT
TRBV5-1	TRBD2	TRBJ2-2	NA	CACTDGGGRTGELFF	TGCGCCTGTACGGACGGGGGGGGCCGCACCGGGGAGCTGTTTTTT
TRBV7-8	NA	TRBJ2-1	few	CASSSGPGEQFF	TGTGCCAGCAGCTCTGGACCGGGTGAGCAGTTCTTC
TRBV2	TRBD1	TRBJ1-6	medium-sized	CASRRQGPHNSPLHF	TGTGCCAGCAGAAGACAGGGACCTCATAATTCACCCCTCCACTTT
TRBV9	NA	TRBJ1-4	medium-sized	CASSNSEKLFF	TGTGCCAGCAGCAATAGTGAAAAACTGTTTTTT
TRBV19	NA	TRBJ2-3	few	CASSMGRGCTDTQYF	TGTGCCAGTAGTATGGGCAGGGGCTGCACAGATACGCAGTATTTT
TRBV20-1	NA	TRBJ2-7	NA	CSATTSHRPYEQYF	TGCAGTGCCACAACAAGTCACAGACCCTACGAGCAGTACTTC
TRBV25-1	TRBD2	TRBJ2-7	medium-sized	CASSEAGGRTFEQYF	TGTGCCAGCAGTGAAGCGGGCGGGAGAACTTTCGAGCAGTACTTC
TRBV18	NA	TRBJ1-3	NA	CASSPAQGSLSGNTIYF	TGTGCCAGCTCACCGGCTCAGGGGTCGCTCTCTGGAAACACCATATATTTT
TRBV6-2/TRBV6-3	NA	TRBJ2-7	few	CASSYPQGSSYEQYF	TGTGCCAGCAGTTACCCACAGGGCAGCTCCTACGAGCAGTACTTC
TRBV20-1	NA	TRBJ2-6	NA	CSAGTGANVLTF	TGCAGTGCTGGTACTGGGGCCAACGTCCTGACTTTC
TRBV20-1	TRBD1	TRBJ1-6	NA	CSAEQGITLHF	TGCAGTGCGGAACAGGGGATCACCCTCCACTTT
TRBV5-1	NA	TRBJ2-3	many	CASSLAPQGAGLSTDTQYF	TGCGCCAGCAGCTTGGCCCCTCAGGGAGCGGGCCTCAGCACAGATACGCAGTATTTT
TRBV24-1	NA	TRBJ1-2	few	CATSYRGGHEAYGYTF	TGTGCCACCAGTTACCGAGGTGGCCATGAAGCCTATGGCTACACCTTC
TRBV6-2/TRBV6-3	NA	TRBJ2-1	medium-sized	CASSYTEGPNEQFF	TGTGCCAGCAGTTACACGGAGGGTCCAAATGAGCAGTTCTTC
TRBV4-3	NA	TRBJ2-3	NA	CASSSRRRPTPTDTQYF	TGCGCCAGCAGCTCCCGCAGGCGTCCTACACCTACAGATACGCAGTATTTT
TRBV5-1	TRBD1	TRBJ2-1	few	CASSLEQGARANEQFF	TGCGCCAGCAGCTTGGAACAGGGGGCTCGGGCCAATGAGCAGTTCTTC
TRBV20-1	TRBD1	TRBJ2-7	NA	CSARDTGAYEQYF	TGCAGTGCTAGGGACACAGGGGCCTACGAGCAGTACTTC
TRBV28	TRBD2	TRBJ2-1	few	CASGLAVGKQFF	TGTGCCAGCGGGCTAGCGGTAGGGAAGCAGTTCTTC
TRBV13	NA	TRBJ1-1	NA	CASSQWDRTNTEAFF	TGTGCCAGCAGCCAATGGGACCGCACGAACACTGAAGCTTTCTTT
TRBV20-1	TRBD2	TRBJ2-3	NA	CSARGGTSGETDTQYF	TGCAGTGCTAGAGGGGGGACTAGCGGGGAAACAGATACGCAGTATTTT
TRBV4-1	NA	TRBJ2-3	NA	CASSQSLVVADTQYF	TGCGCCAGCAGCCAGTCACTAGTTGTCGCAGATACGCAGTATTTT
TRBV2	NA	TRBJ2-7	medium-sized	CASRPPGVREQYF	TGTGCCAGCAGACCCCCGGGGGTACGGGAGCAGTACTTC